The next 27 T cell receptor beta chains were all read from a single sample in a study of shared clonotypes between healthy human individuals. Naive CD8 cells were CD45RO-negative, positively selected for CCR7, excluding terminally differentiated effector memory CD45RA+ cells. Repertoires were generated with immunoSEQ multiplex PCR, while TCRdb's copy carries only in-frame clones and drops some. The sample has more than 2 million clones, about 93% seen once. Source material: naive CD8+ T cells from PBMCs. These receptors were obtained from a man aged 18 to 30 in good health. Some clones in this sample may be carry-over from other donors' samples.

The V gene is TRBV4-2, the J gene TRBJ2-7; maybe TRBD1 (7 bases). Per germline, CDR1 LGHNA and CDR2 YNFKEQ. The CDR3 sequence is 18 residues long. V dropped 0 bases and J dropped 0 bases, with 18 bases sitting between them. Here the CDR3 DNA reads TGTGCCAGCAGCCAAGAATCATTTCGGGGGACAGACTCCTACGAGCAGTACTTC. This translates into CASSQESFRGTDSYEQYF.

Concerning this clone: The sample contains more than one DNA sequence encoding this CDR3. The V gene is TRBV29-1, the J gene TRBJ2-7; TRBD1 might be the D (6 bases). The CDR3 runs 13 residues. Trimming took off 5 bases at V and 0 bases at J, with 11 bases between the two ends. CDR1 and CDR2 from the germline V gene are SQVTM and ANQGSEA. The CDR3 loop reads CSVLGGFSYEQYF. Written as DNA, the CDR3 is TGCAGCGTTCTTGGGGGCTTCTCCTACGAGCAGTACTTC.

DNA of the CDR3: TGTGCCAGCAGCGTAGTGGATAGCCACCACGAGCAGTACTTC. It encodes CASSVVDSHHEQYF. V is TRBV9 and J is TRBJ2-7, with D unresolved. The V end lost 0 bases, the J end lost 5 bases, and 12 bases lay between the germline ends. The CDR3 extends over 14 amino acids. Germline CDR1 is SGDLS and CDR2 is YYNGEE.

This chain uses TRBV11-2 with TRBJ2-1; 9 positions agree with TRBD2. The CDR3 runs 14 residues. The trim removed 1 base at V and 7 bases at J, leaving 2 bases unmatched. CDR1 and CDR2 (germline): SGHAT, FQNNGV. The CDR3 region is CASSLGSGSNEQFF. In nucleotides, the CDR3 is TGTGCCAGCAGCTTAGGTAGCGGGAGTAATGAGCAGTTCTTC.

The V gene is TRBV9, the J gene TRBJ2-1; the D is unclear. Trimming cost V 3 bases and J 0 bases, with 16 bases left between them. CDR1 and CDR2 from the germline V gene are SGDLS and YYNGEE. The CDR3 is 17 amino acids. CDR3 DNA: TGTGCCAGCAGCGCCCGAGCGACCCAGAGCTCCTACAATGAGCAGTTCTTC. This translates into CASSARATQSSYNEQFF.

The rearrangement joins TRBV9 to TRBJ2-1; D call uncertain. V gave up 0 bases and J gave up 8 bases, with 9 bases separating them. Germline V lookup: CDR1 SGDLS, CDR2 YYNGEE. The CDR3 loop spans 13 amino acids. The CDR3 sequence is CASSVVPGYEQFF. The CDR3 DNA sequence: TGTGCCAGCAGCGTAGTCCCCGGCTATGAGCAGTTCTTC.

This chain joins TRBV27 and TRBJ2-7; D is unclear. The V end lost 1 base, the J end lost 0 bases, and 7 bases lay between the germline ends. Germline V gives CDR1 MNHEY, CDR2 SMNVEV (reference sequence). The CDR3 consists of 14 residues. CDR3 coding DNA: TGTGCCAGCAGTTTATTCGCGTCCTCCTACGAGCAGTACTTC. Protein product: CASSLFASSYEQYF.

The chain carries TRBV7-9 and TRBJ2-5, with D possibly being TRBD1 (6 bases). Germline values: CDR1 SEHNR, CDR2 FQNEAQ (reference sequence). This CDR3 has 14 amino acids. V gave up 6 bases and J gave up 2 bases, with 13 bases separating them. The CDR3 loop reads CASRPDSLQETQYF. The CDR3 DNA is TGTGCCAGCAGACCGGACAGTTTACAAGAGACCCAGTACTTC.

The CDR3: CASSLVPHDNEQFF. In DNA, the CDR3 is TGTGCCAGCAGTTTAGTACCACACGACAATGAGCAGTTCTTC. The V and J genes are TRBV27 and TRBJ2-1; D is ambiguous. The CDR3 is made up of 14 amino acids. Germline V gives CDR1 MNHEY, CDR2 SMNVEV (reference sequence). V was trimmed by 2 bases and J by 5 bases, leaving 10 bases between them.

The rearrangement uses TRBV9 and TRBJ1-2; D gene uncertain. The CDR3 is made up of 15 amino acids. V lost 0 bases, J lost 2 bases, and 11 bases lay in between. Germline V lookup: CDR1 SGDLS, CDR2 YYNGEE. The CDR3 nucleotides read TGTGCCAGCAGCGTAGACCGGGCCCCGAACTATGGCTACACCTTC. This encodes CASSVDRAPNYGYTF.

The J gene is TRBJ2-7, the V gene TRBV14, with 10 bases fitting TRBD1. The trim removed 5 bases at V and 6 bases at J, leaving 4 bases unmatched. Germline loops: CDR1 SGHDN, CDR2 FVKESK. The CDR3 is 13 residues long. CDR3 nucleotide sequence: TGTGCCAGCAGCATCCGACAGGGGGCCGAGCAGTACTTC. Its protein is CASSIRQGAEQYF.

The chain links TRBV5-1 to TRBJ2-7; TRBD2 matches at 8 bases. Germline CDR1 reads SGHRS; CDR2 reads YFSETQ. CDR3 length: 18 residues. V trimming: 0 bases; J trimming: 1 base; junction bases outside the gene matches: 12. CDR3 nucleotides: TGCGCCAGCAGCTTGGGTAGGCTGGAGCGGGAGTTTTCCTACGAGCAGTACTTC. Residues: CASSLGRLEREFSYEQYF.

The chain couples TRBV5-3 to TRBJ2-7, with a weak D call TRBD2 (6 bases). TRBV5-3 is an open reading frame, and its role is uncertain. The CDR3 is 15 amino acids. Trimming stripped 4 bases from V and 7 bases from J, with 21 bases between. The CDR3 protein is CARSLQRGGGKEQYF. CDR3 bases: TGTGCCAGAAGCCTCCAGCGAGGTGGAGGGAAAGAGCAGTACTTC.

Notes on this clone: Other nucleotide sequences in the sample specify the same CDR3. The CDR3 spells CASSPRQDTQYF. Here the CDR3 DNA reads TGTGCCAGCAGCCCTCGTCAAGATACGCAGTATTTT. This chain connects TRBV9 to TRBJ2-3; no reliable D call. The CDR3 is made up of 12 amino acids. Per germline, CDR1 SGDLS and CDR2 YYNGEE. Trimming pared 4 bases from V and 5 bases from J, leaving 8 bases between.

DNA for the CDR3: TGTGCCACCAGCAGGAGGGACAGGGAAACAGATACGCAGTATTTT. This sequence encodes CATSRRDRETDTQYF. The chain links TRBV15 to TRBJ2-3; 9 bases line up with TRBD1. Germline V lookup: CDR1 LNHNV, CDR2 YYDKDF (reference sequence). This CDR3 has 15 residues. V shed 3 bases, J shed 3 bases, and the junction held 4 bases outside the gene matches.

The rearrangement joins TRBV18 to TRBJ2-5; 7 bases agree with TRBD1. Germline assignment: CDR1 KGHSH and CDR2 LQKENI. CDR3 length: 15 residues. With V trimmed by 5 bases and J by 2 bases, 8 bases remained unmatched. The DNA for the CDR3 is TGTGCCAGCTCAACCGGGGACAGATATCAAGAGACCCAGTACTTC. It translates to CASSTGDRYQETQYF.

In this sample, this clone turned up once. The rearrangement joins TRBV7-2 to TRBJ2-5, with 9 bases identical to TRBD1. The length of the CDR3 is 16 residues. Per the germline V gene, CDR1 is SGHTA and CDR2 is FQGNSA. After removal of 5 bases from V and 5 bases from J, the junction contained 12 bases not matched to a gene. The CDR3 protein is CASSPVWDREQETQYF. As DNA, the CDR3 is TGTGCCAGCAGCCCTGTGTGGGACAGGGAGCAGGAGACCCAGTACTTC.

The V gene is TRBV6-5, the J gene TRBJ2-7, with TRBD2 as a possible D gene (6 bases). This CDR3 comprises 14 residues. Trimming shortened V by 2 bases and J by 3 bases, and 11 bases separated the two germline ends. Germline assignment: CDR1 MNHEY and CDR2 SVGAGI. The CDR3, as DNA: TGTGCCAGCAGTTACGGGGGGAGACTCTACGAGCAGTACTTC. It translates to CASSYGGRLYEQYF.

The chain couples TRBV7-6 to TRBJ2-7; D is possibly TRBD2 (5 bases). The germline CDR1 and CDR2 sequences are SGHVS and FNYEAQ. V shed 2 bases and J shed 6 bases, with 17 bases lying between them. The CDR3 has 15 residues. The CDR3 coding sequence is TGTGCCAGCAGCTTATTGGCACTGGGGAGTTCCGAGCAGTACTTC. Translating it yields CASSLLALGSSEQYF.

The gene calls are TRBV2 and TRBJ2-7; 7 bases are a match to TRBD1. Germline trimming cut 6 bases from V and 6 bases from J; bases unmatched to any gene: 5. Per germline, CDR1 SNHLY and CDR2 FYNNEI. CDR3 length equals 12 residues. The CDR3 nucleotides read TGTGCCAGCAGCACAGGGGCGGTCGAGCAGTACTTC. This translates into CASSTGAVEQYF.

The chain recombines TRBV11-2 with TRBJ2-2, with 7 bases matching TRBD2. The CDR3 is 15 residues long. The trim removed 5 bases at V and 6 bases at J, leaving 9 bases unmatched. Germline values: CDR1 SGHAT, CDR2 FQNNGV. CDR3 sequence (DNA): TGTGCCAGCAGCCCAAGGACTAGTCTAGCCGGGGAGCTGTTTTTT. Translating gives CASSPRTSLAGELFF.

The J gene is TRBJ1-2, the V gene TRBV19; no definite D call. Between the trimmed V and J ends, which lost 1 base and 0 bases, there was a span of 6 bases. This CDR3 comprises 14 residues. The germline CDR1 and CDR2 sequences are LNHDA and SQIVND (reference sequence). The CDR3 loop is CASSIGTANYGYTF. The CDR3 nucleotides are TGTGCCAGTAGTATAGGGACGGCTAACTATGGCTACACCTTC. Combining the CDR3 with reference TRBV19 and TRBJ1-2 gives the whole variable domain DGGITQSPKYLFRKEGQNVTLSCEQNLNHDAMYWYRQDPGQGLRLIYYSQIVNDFQKGDIAEGYSVSREKKESFPLTVTSAQKNPTAFYLCASSIGTANYGYTFGSGTRLTVV.

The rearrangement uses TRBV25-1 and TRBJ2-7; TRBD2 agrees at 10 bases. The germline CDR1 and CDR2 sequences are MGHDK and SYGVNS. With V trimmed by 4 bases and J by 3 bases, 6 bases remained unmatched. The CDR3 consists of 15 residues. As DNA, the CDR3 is TGTGCCAGCAGTGGGGGGCTAGCGGGAGTCTACGAGCAGTACTTC. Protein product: CASSGGLAGVYEQYF.

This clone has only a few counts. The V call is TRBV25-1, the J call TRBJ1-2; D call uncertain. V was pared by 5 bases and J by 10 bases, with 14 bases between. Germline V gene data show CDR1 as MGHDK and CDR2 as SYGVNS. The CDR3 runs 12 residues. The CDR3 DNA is TGTGCCAGCAGTTCTGTCGCATACGACTACACCTTC. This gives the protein CASSSVAYDYTF.

The CDR3 sequence is CASSLLAANTGELFF. CDR3 nucleotides: TGTGCCAGCAGCTTGCTAGCGGCTAACACCGGGGAGCTGTTTTTT. The chain links TRBV7-2 to TRBJ2-2; 7 bases fit TRBD2. J gave up 2 bases and V 3 bases, and 3 bases lay outside the gene matches. The CDR3 totals 15 residues. Germline-derived CDR1 and CDR2 are SGHTA and FQGNSA. The variable domain in full, completed from reference TRBV7-2 and TRBJ2-2, reads GAGVSQSPSNKVTEKGKDVELRCDPISGHTALYWYRQSLGQGLEFLIYFQGNSAPDKSGLPSDRFSAERTGGSVSTLTIQRTQQEDSAVYLCASSLLAANTGELFFGEGSRLTVL.

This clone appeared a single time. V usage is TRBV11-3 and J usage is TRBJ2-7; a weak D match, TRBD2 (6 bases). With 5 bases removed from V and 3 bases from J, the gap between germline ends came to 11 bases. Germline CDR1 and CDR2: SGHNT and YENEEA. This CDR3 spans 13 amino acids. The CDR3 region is CASSGDSYYEQYF. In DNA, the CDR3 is TGTGCCAGCAGCGGGGACTCATACTACGAGCAGTACTTC.

CDR3 bases: TGTGCCAGCAGTTTATTGCAGACTAGCGGGATCTACAATGAGCAGTTCTTC. Translating it yields CASSLLQTSGIYNEQFF. The chain links TRBV27 to TRBJ2-1; TRBD2 matches 11 bases. V lost 1 base to trimming and J lost 3 bases; unmatched junction nucleotides: 5. Germline V CDR1 and CDR2: MNHEY, SMNVEV (reference sequence). CDR3 length: 17 residues.